The 5 T cell receptor beta chains below were found in one sample sequenced in a study of shared T cell receptors in the human thymus. Assay used: immunoSEQ multiplex PCR; TCRdb lists only in-frame clones, some missing. Among around 730,000 clones listed, 80% to 90% were seen once. These data were also filed under a second study, of human thymus T cells.

The specimen was thymocytes. These receptors came from a girl under three years old with a congenital heart defect.

The chain uses TRBV4-1 and TRBJ1-4; 7 nucleotides agree with TRBD1. The CDR3 sequence is 17 residues long. In germline, CDR1 is MGHRA, CDR2 YSYEKL. With 2 bases clipped from V and 7 bases from J, the junction kept 13 bases outside the gene matches. The CDR3, as DNA: TGCGCCAGCAGCCAAACCGCCGTCGACAGGGTCTTTGAAAAACTGTTTTTT. Encoded protein: CASSQTAVDRVFEKLFF.

This clone has just one count. The V and J genes are TRBV4-1 and TRBJ2-1, with D possibly matching TRBD1 (6 bases). This CDR3 contains 19 residues. Germline assignment: CDR1 MGHRA and CDR2 YSYEKL. Trimming removed 0 bases at V and 6 bases at J, with 24 bases between. In DNA form, the CDR3 reads TGCGCCAGCAGCCAAGAGGGGGCCTATGCTGGGGTTCCCTTCAATGAGCAGTTCTTC. Translation: CASSQEGAYAGVPFNEQFF.

This clone was counted a single time. The CDR3 spells CASSHRDREGTEAFF. CDR3 sequence (DNA): TGTGCCAGCAGCCATAGGGACAGGGAGGGCACTGAAGCTTTCTTT. The gene calls are TRBV7-2 and TRBJ1-1; 9 bases map to TRBD1. Germline CDR1 SGHTA, CDR2 FQGNSA. CDR3 size: 15 residues. The J segment lost 4 bases and the V segment lost 5 bases, leaving 8 bases of the junction unmatched.

J is TRBJ2-2 and V is TRBV7-9, with D possibly being TRBD1 (6 bases). Per the germline V gene, CDR1 is SEHNR and CDR2 is FQNEAQ (reference sequence). Trimming took off 6 bases at V and 5 bases at J, with 13 bases between the two ends. The length of the CDR3 is 14 residues. The chain's CDR3 is CASRYGQRTGELFF. Here the CDR3 DNA reads TGTGCCAGCAGATACGGACAGCGAACCGGGGAGCTGTTTTTT.

The chain has TRBV29-1 and TRBJ1-1; the D is unclear. The CDR3 has 13 amino acids. V lost 6 bases and J 1 base, leaving 12 bases between the germline ends. Germline V gene data show CDR1 as SQVTM and CDR2 as ANQGSEA. DNA for the CDR3: TGCAGCGTCCTTGAGGGCGGGAACACTGAAGCTTTCTTT. Amino acid sequence: CSVLEGGNTEAFF.